Sequencing of this T cell receptor (beta chain) was carried out in a study of T-cell reconstitution after alpha-beta-depleted transplantation in children. During its preparation, the TCRbeta library received unique molecular identifiers. TCRdb processed the PCR reads anew with MiXCR; each CDR3 protein has one entry. The sample records some 640,000 distinct CDR3 sequences, 16% being singletons. This clonotype occurred a few times. This CDR3 has 12 amino acids. V lost 3 bases, J lost 7 bases, and 7 bases lay in between. V and J are TRBV12-3 or TRBV12-4 and TRBJ1-5, with D unresolved. Material: PBMCs from the stem cell graft donor, obtained from the stem cell graft. This TCR was recovered from a human donor who donated a stem cell graft to a child with acute myeloid leukemia. The CDR3, as DNA: TGTGCCAGCAGTTTGTGGGTCCAGCCCCAGCATTTT. Its protein product is CASSLWVQPQHF.